There are a few counts of the clone carrying this TCR beta chain. Time point specified: newly diagnosed GD, antithyroid drugs for less than 3 months. The TCR library used RNA extracted from PBMCs. CDR3 regions were amplified by Arm-PCR using iRepertoire HTBI primers to build TCR beta libraries. TCRdb recomputed calls from the multiplex PCR reads with MiXCR, one row per CDR3 protein. The data show hundreds of thousands of distinct CDR3 sequences, with approximately 15% seen just once and around a sixth held by the top ten. This record belongs to a study of regulatory T cells in long-lasting Graves disease. Study details: Antithyroid drugs had been taken under 3 months by newly diagnosed Graves' patients.

Germline trimming cut 0 bases from V and 8 bases from J; bases unmatched to any gene: 11. This CDR3 has 17 amino acids. The germline V gene encodes CDR1 DFQATT and CDR2 SNEGSKA (reference sequence). These data also featured in a second study, about T cells in Graves' hyperthyroidism and ophthalmopathy. That investigation notes: Orbital computed tomography and thyroid ultrasound, together with serum TRAb and thyroxine and clinical symptoms, were used for diagnoses.

This TCR came from a woman younger than 45 with Graves disease. The rearrangement uses TRBV20-1 and TRBJ2-1, with 12 bases lining up with TRBD2. Sample: peripheral blood mononuclear cells (PBMCs), taken at new diagnosis, from a patient treated with antithyroid drugs. CDR3 nucleotide sequence: TGCAGTGCTAGAGATCTACTAGCGGGAGGAGGTTCACATGAGCAGTTCTTC. As protein: CSARDLLAGGGSHEQFF.